The entry that follows covers one T cell receptor (beta chain) sequence. These data originate in a study of T-cell memory formation after mild COVID-19. MiXCR, applied by TCRdb to the 5' RACE reads, yields one record per CDR3 protein. This sample has 250,000 to 350,000 distinct CDR3 sequences; about a sixth occur once, and the top ten carry 22%. Germline V CDR1 and CDR2: LNHDA, SQIVND (reference sequence). This CDR3 comprises 15 residues. V lost 8 bases and J lost 7, with 21 bases in between. The TCR comes from a man aged 18 to 29 who had mild COVID-19 (a few samples of this study predate the infection). Cell type and time point are not known. The sample taken for sequencing was PBMCs or a T cell subset sorted from them (not recorded which). The chain uses TRBV19 and TRBJ1-5; D ambiguous. CDR3 sequence reads: CASGSEYGQEQPQHF. CDR3 in DNA: TGTGCCAGTGGGTCTGAGTATGGGCAGGAGCAGCCCCAGCATTTT.